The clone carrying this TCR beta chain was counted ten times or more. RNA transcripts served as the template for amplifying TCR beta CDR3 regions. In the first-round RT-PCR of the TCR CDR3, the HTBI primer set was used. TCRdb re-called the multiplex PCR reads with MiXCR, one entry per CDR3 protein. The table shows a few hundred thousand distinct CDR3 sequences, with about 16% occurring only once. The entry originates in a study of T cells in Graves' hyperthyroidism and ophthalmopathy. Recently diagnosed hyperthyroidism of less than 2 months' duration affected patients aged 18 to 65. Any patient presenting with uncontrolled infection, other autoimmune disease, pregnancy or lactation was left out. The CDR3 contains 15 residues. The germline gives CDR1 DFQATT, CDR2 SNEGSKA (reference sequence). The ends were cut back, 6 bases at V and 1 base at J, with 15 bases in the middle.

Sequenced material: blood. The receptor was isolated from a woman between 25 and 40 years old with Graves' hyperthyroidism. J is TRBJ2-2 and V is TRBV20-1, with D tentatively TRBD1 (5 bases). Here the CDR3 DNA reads TGCAGTGCCCCGAACCCAGGGTTGAACACCGGGGAGCTGTTTTTT. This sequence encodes CSAPNPGLNTGELFF.